The present T cell receptor (beta chain) was sequenced within a study of T cells in Graves' hyperthyroidism and ophthalmopathy. RNA transcripts provided the source from which TCR beta CDR3 regions were amplified. The HTBI set primed first-round TCR CDR3 RT-PCR. TCRdb used MiXCR to reprocess the multiplex PCR reads, holding one entry per CDR3 protein. The sample consists of over 500,000 distinct CDR3 sequences, over 45% of them appearing once. V dropped 7 bases and J dropped 2; count of bases not matched to a gene: 10. Germline V gene sequence: CDR1 SQVTM, CDR2 ANQGSEA. This CDR3 comprises 14 residues.

This clonotype was sampled from an adult woman with Graves' disease, either hyperthyroidism or ophthalmopathy (not recorded which). Sequenced sample: peripheral blood or thyroid tissue (not recorded which). The chain joins TRBV29-1 to TRBJ1-1; the match to TRBD1 covers 7 bases. The CDR3 DNA is TGCAGCGCACGACGAGGGGGCGGAAACACTGAAGCTTTCTTT. It encodes CSARRGGGNTEAFF.